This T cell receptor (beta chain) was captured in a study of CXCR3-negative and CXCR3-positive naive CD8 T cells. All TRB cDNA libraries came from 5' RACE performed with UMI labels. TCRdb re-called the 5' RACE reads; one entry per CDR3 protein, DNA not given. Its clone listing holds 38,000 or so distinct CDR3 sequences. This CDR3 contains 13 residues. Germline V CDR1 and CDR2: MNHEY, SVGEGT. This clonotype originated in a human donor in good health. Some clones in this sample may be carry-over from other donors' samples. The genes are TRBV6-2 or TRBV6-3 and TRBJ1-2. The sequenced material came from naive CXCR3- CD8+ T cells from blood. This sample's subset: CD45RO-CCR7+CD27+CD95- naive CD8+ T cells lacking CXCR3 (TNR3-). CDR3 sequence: CASSSSDLWGYTF.